The sequence of this TCR beta chain was determined in a study of T cell repertoires in cytomegalovirus infection. Study-level background: Well-studied HLA-B-restricted CMV epitopes were used in the study alongside recently identified HLA-C-restricted ones.

Deletions cut 5 bases from V and 7 bases from J, with 14 bases between. This CDR3 has 14 residues. General observations from the study: HLA-C-restricted CMV-specific TCR beta clonotypes prevailed in the ex vivo response.

For this clonotype: Its antigen is unknown.

MiXCR, applied by TCRdb to the reads, yields one record per CDR3 protein. The table has roughly 990,000 distinct CDR3 sequences, around 32% seen once. The specimen was cultured CD8+ T cells from PBMCs, collected from culture after CMV antigen stimulation. V is TRBV12-3 or TRBV12-4 and J is TRBJ1-4; possibly TRBD1 for D (5 bases). The receptor's source is a human donor in good health (CMV status not recorded). Some clones in this sample may be carry-over from other donors' samples. Here the CDR3 reads CASSQPSGGEKLFF. Here the CDR3 DNA reads TGTGCCAGCAGTCAGCCCTCGGGGGGTGAAAAACTGTTTTTT.